The following is a T cell receptor beta chain sequence with its context. This sample is part of a study of blood T cell repertoires in COVID-19. Germline V CDR1 and CDR2: SGHNT, YENEEA. The CDR3 is 14 amino acids. Between the trimmed V and J ends, which lost 3 bases and 3 bases, there was a span of 11 bases. The protocol was immunoSEQ multiplex PCR, while the TCRdb copy is restricted to in-frame clones and leaves out a portion. The data contain roughly 130,000 clones, 90% of them singletons. J is TRBJ1-1 and V is TRBV11-3, with TRBD1 as a possible D gene (5 bases). This clonotype was sampled from a man aged 55 to 70 with COVID-19, enrolled during active disease. Input material: peripheral blood. CDR3 protein: CASSLGQGYTEAFF. The CDR3 DNA reads as TGTGCCAGCAGCTTGGGTCAGGGATACACTGAAGCTTTCTTT.